The rows below give T cell receptor beta chains drawn from one sample of a study of blood T cell repertoires in COVID-19. The repertoire was sequenced with immunoSEQ multiplex PCR; TCRdb's copy has only in-frame clones and lacks some. Among about 100,000 clones listed, 80% to 95% were seen once. Input material: peripheral blood. Every receptor here comes from a man between 65 and 85 years old with acute or convalescent COVID-19. CDR3s include the opening cysteine and the closing phenylalanine or tryptophan. D genes are given only for firm matches. Clone size is shown for a subset of rows, as once, few, many or a class of expanded clone.

v_gene,abundance,j_gene,d_gene,CDR3aa,CDR3nt
TRBV7-9,.,TRBJ1-4,TRBD1,CASSLGDRREKLFF,TGTGCCAGCAGCTTAGGGGACAGGCGTGAAAAACTGTTTTTT
TRBV7-6,.,TRBJ2-3,TRBD2,CASTASGLSTDTQYF,TGTGCCAGCACCGCTAGCGGCCTTAGCACAGATACGCAGTATTTT
TRBV5-6,.,TRBJ1-2,.,CASSLRGGEFGGYTF,TGTGCCAGCAGCTTGCGAGGAGGGGAATTCGGTGGCTACACCTTC
TRBV7-9,.,TRBJ2-1,.,CASSRDYNEQFF,TGTGCCAGCAGCCGAGACTACAATGAGCAGTTCTTC
TRBV3-1/TRBV3-2,.,TRBJ2-7,.,CASSQNSNGTGYEQYF,TGTGCCAGCAGCCAAAACTCGAACGGGACTGGCTACGAGCAGTACTTC
TRBV27,once,TRBJ2-7,TRBD1,CASRTGSYEQYF,TGTGCCAGTCGGACAGGGTCCTACGAGCAGTACTTC
TRBV5-1,.,TRBJ2-1,TRBD1,CASSFGTGSNEQFF,TGCGCCAGCAGCTTTGGGACAGGGTCCAATGAGCAGTTCTTC
TRBV11-3,.,TRBJ2-7,.,CASSRLVSPPEQYF,TGTGCCAGCAGCCGACTAGTCAGTCCCCCTGAGCAGTACTTC
TRBV13,.,TRBJ1-1,.,CASGRVHTEAFF,TGTGCCAGCGGGCGGGTCCACACTGAAGCTTTCTTT
TRBV7-3,.,TRBJ2-1,TRBD2,CASSLSGGSYNEQFF,TGTGCCAGCAGCCTTAGCGGGGGGTCCTACAATGAGCAGTTCTTC
TRBV7-8,.,TRBJ2-5,TRBD2,CASSSGLAGEGETQYF,TGTGCCAGCAGCTCCGGACTAGCGGGAGAAGGAGAGACCCAGTACTTC